What follows are 12 T cell receptor beta chains derived from one specimen sequenced in a study of somatic mutations in cytotoxic T cells in rheumatoid arthritis (dated by TCRdb to the late 2010s). Libraries were built with the immunoSEQ multiplex PCR assay. TCRdb stores this immuneACCESS table with in-frame sequences only. Part of the clones is absent; in the studies checked, under half of the shortfall reflects unresolved V genes, and no reason is known for the rest. Recorded for this sample are about 10,000 clones; under 80% of them occurred a single time. The ten biggest clones cover about a fifth of the sample. Sequencing was carried out using CD8+ T cells sorted from blood. Receptors were obtained from a man between 45 and 60 years old in good health.

This sequence joins TRBV6-5 and TRBJ2-1; 7 bases are a match to TRBD2. V shed 5 bases and J 10 bases; nucleotides not matched to a gene: 11. CDR3 size: 14 residues. Germline-derived CDR1 and CDR2 are MNHEY and SVGAGI. The CDR3 region is CASSNPEWRGEQFF. The CDR3 nucleotides are TGTGCCAGCAGTAACCCTGAGTGGCGGGGGGAGCAGTTCTTC.

V and J are TRBV4-2 and TRBJ2-1; TRBD2 aligns across 7 bases. CDR3 size: 14 residues. The trim removed 3 bases at V and 8 bases at J, leaving 7 bases unmatched. Germline assignment: CDR1 LGHNA and CDR2 YNFKEQ. CDR3 sequence reads: CASSQSLAIHEQFF. The DNA for the CDR3 is TGTGCCAGCAGCCAGTCACTAGCGATCCATGAGCAGTTCTTC.

The genes are TRBV28 and TRBJ2-7, with TRBD1 as a possible D gene (5 bases). Germline V CDR1 and CDR2: MDHEN, SYDVKM. The germline V and J ends were trimmed by 5 bases and 5 bases, with 13 bases remaining between them. The CDR3 contains 13 residues. For the CDR3, the DNA is TGTGCCAGCAGTCCACGCCAGGGTCACGAGCAGTACTTC. Its translation is CASSPRQGHEQYF.

The chain is built from TRBV7-3 and TRBJ2-1; D not certain. Deletions cut 4 bases from V and 6 bases from J, with 10 bases between. Germline V gives CDR1 SGHTA, CDR2 FQGTGA. The CDR3 contains 13 residues. For the CDR3, the DNA is TGTGCCAGCAGCTATGAGTCCGGCAATGAGCAGTTCTTC. Amino acids: CASSYESGNEQFF.

The chain couples TRBV7-3 to TRBJ2-1; tentatively, D is TRBD2 (5 bases). Per germline, CDR1 SGHTA and CDR2 FQGTGA. This CDR3 has 15 residues. V was clipped by 5 bases and J by 2 bases, with 13 bases between them. DNA of the CDR3: TGTGCCAGCAGCAAAACGGAGGCGGCCTACAATGAGCAGTTCTTC. Protein product: CASSKTEAAYNEQFF.

The chain recombines TRBV6-5 with TRBJ2-7, with TRBD2 matching 7 bases. Germline trimming cut 0 bases from V and 3 bases from J; bases unmatched to any gene: 8. The CDR3 consists of 16 residues. Looked up from germline, CDR1 is MNHEY and CDR2 is SVGAGI. CDR3 DNA: TGTGCCAGCAGTTACTCGAGCGGGGAGCGGTACTACGAGCAGTACTTC. This codes for CASSYSSGERYYEQYF.

J is TRBJ2-7 and V is TRBV4-1; the match to TRBD2 covers 13 bases. Germline V gene sequence: CDR1 MGHRA, CDR2 YSYEKL. This CDR3 contains 15 residues. Trimming at V came to 1 base and at J to 4 bases, leaving 1 base not matched to a gene. In nucleotides, the CDR3 is TGCGCCAGCAGCCAAGGACTAGCGGGAGGTTACGAGCAGTACTTC. Its protein is CASSQGLAGGYEQYF.

This chain links TRBV5-6 with TRBJ1-1, with 7 bases matching TRBD1. The germline V gene has CDR1 SGHDT and CDR2 YYEEEE. The J segment lost 0 bases and the V segment lost 6 bases, leaving 8 bases of the junction unmatched. The CDR3 is 15 amino acids. The CDR3 loop is CASTEPGQLNTEAFF. As DNA, the CDR3 is TGTGCCAGCACCGAACCGGGACAGCTGAACACTGAAGCTTTCTTT.

The J gene is TRBJ2-5, the V gene TRBV7-9; 7 positions agree with TRBD1. The J call may not be correct, given that the DNA end is closer to TRBJ2-7. The CDR3 is made up of 15 amino acids. From germline, CDR1 is SEHNR and CDR2 FQNEAQ (reference sequence). This CDR3 reads CASSPSTGQAYEQYF. Written as DNA, the CDR3 is TGTGCCAGCAGCCCCTCGACAGGGCAGGCCTACGAGCAGTACTTC.

This clone was recorded once. This same CDR3 is encoded by further DNA sequences in the sample. The V and J genes are TRBV9 and TRBJ1-5; the D is unclear. The CDR3 totals 14 residues. Trimming took 5 bases from V and 1 from J, leaving 10 bases between them. Germline V gene sequence: CDR1 SGDLS, CDR2 YYNGEE. The CDR3 here is CASSPGGSNQPQHF. Here the CDR3 DNA reads TGTGCCAGCAGTCCCGGAGGGAGCAATCAGCCCCAGCATTTT.

This chain connects TRBV28 to TRBJ2-4; 7 bases match TRBD1. This CDR3 spans 15 amino acids. Germline CDR1 MDHEN, CDR2 SYDVKM. The V segment lost 4 bases and the J segment 6 bases; nucleotides outside the gene matches: 9. The chain's CDR3 is CASSYPRDSLNIQYF. Written as DNA, the CDR3 is TGTGCCAGCAGTTACCCCCGGGACAGCTTAAACATTCAGTACTTC.

The J gene is TRBJ2-7, the V gene TRBV4-1; D remains unclear. Germline CDR1 is MGHRA and CDR2 is YSYEKL. The CDR3 covers 16 residues. With 0 bases removed from V and 0 bases from J, the gap between germline ends came to 12 bases. CDR3 sequence (DNA): TGCGCCAGCAGCCAAGAGCTCAGGCAGAGCTCCTACGAGCAGTACTTC. Translation: CASSQELRQSSYEQYF.